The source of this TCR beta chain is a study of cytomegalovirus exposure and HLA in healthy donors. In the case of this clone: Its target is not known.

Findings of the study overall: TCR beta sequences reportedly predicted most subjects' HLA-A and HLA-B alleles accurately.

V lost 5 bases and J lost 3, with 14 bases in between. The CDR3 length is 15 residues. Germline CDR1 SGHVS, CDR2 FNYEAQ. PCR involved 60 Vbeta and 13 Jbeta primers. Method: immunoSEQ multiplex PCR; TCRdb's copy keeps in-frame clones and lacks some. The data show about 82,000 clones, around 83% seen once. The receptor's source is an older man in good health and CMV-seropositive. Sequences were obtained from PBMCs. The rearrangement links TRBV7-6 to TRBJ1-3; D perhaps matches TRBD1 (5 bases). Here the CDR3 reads CASSPRGQVGNTIYF. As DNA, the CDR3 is TGTGCCAGCAGCCCAAGGGGCCAGGTTGGAAACACCATATATTTT.